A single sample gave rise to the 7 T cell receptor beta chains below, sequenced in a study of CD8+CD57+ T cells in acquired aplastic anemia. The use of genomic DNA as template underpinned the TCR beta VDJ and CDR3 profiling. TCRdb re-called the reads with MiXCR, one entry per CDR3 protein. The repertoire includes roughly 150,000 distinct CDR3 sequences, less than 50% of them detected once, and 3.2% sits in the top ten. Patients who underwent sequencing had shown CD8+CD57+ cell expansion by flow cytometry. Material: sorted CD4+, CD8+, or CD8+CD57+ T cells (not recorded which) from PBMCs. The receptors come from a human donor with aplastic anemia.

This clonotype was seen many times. Here the CDR3 DNA reads TGTGCCACCAGCAGAGATCTCTGGGAAGGTCAGCCCCAGCATTTT. Translation: CATSRDLWEGQPQHF. The chain links TRBV15 to TRBJ1-5; D gene ambiguous. Deletions cut 0 bases from V and 6 bases from J, with 12 bases between. The germline V gene has CDR1 LNHNV and CDR2 YYDKDF (reference sequence). The CDR3 has 15 residues.

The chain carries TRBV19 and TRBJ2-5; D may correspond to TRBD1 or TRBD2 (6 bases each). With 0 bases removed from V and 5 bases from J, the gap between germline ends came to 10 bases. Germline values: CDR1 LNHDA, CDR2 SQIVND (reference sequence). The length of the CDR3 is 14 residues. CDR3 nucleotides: TGTGCCAGTAGTATAGAGGGGGGCCAGGAGACCCAGTACTTC. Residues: CASSIEGGQETQYF.

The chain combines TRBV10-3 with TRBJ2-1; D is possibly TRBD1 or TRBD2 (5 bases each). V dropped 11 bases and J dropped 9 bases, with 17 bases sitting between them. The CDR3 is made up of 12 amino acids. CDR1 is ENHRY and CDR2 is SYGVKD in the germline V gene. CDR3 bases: TGTGCCTCAGAAGACGAGGGGAGTGAGCAGTTCTTC. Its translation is CASEDEGSEQFF.

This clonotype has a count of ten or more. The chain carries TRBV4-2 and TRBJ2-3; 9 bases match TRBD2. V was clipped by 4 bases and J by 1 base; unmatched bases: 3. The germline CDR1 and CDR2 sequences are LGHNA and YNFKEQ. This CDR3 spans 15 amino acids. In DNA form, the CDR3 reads TGTGCCAGCAGCCGGGCTAGCGGGGGCACAGATACGCAGTATTTT. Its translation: CASSRASGGTDTQYF.

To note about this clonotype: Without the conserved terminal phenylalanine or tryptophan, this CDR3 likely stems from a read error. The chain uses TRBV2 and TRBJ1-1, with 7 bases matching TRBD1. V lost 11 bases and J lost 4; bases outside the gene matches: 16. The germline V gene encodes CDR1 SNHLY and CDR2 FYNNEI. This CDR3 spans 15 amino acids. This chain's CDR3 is CAGTPGQVSFTEAFL. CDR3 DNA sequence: TGTGCCGGCACCCCCGGACAGGTCTCATTCACTGAAGCTTTCCTT.

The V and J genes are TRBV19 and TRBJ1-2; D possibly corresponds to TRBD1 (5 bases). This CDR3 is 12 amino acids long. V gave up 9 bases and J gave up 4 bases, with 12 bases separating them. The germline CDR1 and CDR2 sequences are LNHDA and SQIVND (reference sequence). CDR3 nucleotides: TGTGCCAGCGCAGGGTTTAGCTATGGCTACACCTTC. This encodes CASAGFSYGYTF.

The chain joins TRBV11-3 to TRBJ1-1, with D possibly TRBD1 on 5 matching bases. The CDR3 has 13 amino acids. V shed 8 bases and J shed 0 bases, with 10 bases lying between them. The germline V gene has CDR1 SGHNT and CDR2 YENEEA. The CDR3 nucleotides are TGTGCCAGCCTCGGGGGTCTGAACACTGAAGCTTTCTTT. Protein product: CASLGGLNTEAFF.